The 4 T cell receptor beta chains below all came from one sample that was sequenced in a study of T cell responses to AZD1222 COVID-19 vaccine (dated by TCRdb to 2020 to 2022). Per the publication, the time point label means: baseline before first vaccination. Library method: the immunoSEQ multiplex PCR assay. In its TCRdb copy, this immuneACCESS table keeps in-frame sequences only and misses some clones. Where compared with another copy, unresolved V genes explain less than half of these, and the others have no known cause. The sample has around 180,000 clones on record, about nine tenths of them singletons. Together, the top ten hold around 2.9% of the sample. Sequencing used peripheral blood, obtained on day 0 of AZD1222 vaccination. These receptors were obtained from an adult in good health.

This clone came up once. The V call is TRBV7-9, the J call TRBJ1-6, with 8 bases aligning to TRBD1. The trim removed 5 bases at V and 7 bases at J, leaving 4 bases unmatched. The CDR3 runs 14 residues. Germline loops: CDR1 SEHNR, CDR2 FQNEAQ (reference sequence). The CDR3 region has the DNA TGTGCCAGCAGCCTGGACAGGGCCAATTCACCCCTCCACTTT. Its translation is CASSLDRANSPLHF.

CDR3 amino acids: CASSKEGSTGGLTGYEQYF. In DNA, the CDR3 is TGTGCCAGCAGCAAAGAGGGGTCGACAGGGGGCCTTACGGGCTACGAGCAGTACTTC. The genes are TRBV21-1 and TRBJ2-7; the D segment call TRBD1 is taken from the table without a DNA check. TRBV21-1 has pseudogene status. The CDR3 loop spans 19 amino acids.

This chain joins TRBV7-7 and TRBJ2-3; D possibly corresponds to TRBD1 (6 bases). The CDR3 extends over 13 amino acids. The germline gives CDR1 SSHAT, CDR2 FNYEAQ (reference sequence). V was cut by 5 bases and J by 4 bases, with 10 bases left in between. CDR3 coding DNA: TGTGCCAGCAGCCCTCACAGGGCAGATACGCAGTATTTT. It encodes CASSPHRADTQYF.

J is TRBJ2-1 and V is TRBV5-6; 11 bases map to TRBD2. Germline V gene data show CDR1 as SGHDT and CDR2 as YYEEEE. This CDR3 is 15 amino acids long. Trimming cost V 2 bases and J 4 bases; bases outside gene matches: 2. The CDR3 DNA follows: TGTGCCAGCAGCTTTGGGACTAGCGGTTACAATGAGCAGTTCTTC. Amino acid sequence: CASSFGTSGYNEQFF. Together with reference TRBV5-6 and TRBJ2-1, the CDR3 gives the full variable domain: DAGVTQSPTHLIKTRGQQVTLRCSPKSGHDTVSWYQQALGQGPQFIFQYYEEEERQRGNFPDRFSGHQFPNYSSELNVNALLLGDSALYLCASSFGTSGYNEQFFGPGTRLTVL.